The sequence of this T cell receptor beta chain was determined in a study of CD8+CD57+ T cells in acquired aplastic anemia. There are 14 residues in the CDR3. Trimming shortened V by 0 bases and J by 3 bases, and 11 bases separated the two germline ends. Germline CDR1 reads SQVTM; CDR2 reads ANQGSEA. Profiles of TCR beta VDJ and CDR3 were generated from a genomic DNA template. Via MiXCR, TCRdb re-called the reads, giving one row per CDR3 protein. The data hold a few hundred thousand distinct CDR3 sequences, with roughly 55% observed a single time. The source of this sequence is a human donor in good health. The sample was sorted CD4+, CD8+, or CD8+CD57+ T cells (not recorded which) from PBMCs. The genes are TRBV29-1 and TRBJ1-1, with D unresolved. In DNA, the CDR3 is TGCAGCGTTGAAGATGTGGGAGCTTACACTGAAGCTTTCTTT. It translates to CSVEDVGAYTEAFF.